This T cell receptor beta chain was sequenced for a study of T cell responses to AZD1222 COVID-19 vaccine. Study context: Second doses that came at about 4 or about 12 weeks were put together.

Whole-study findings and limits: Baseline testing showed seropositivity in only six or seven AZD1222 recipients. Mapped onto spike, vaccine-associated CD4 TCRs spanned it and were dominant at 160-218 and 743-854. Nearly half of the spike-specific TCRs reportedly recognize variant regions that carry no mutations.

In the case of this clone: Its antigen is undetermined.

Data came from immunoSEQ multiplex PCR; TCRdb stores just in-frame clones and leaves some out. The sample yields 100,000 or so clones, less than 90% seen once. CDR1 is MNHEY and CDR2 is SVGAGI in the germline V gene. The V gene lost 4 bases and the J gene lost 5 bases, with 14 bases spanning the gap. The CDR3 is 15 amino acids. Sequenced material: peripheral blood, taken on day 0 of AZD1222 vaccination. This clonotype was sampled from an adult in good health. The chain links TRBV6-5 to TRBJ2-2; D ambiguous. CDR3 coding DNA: TGTGCCAGCAGTTTCCTAGGACGTCGGACCGGGGAGCTGTTTTTT. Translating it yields CASSFLGRRTGELFF.